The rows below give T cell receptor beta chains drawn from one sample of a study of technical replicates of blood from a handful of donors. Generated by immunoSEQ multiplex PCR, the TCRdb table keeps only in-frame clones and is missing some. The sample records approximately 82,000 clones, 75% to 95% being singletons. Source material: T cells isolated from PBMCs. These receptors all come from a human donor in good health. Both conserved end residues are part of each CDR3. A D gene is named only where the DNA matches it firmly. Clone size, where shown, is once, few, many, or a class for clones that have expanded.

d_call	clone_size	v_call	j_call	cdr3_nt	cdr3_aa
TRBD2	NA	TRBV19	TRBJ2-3	TGTGCCAGTAGTATTCGTCAGGGACTAGGGTACACAGATACGCAGTATTTT	CASSIRQGLGYTDTQYF
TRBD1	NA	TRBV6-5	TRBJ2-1	TGTGCCAGCGCCCCAACAGGGGGGTTAGGGGAGTTCTTC	CASAPTGGLGEFF
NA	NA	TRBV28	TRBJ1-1	TGTGCCAGCAGTTTCTTCCGGGGGAACACTGAAGCTTTCTTT	CASSFFRGNTEAFF
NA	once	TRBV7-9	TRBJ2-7	TGTGCCAGCAGCTTAGCCCTCTCCTACGAGCAGTACTTC	CASSLALSYEQYF
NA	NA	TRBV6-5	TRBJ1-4	TGTGCCGTATCGGTGGGGCGGTCGAATGAAAAACTGTTTTTT	CAVSVGRSNEKLFF
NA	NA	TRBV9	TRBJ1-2	TGTGCCAGCAGCGTTGAGGCGACCCCCTATGGCTACACCTTC	CASSVEATPYGYTF
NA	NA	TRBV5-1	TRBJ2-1	TGCGCCAGCAGCTCGTCCTCCTACAATGAGCAGTTCTTC	CASSSSSYNEQFF
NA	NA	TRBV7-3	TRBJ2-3	TGTGCCAGCAGCGAAAGTATAGGGGCAGATACGCAGTATTTT	CASSESIGADTQYF
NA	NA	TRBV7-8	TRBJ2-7	TGTGCCAGCAGCTTTAGCTCCTACGAGCAGTACTTC	CASSFSSYEQYF
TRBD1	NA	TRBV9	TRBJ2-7	TGTGCCAGCAGCGTGACAGGGCTGGCCTACGAGCAGTACTTC	CASSVTGLAYEQYF
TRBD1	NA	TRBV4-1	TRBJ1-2	TGCGCCAGCAGCCGATCGGACAGGGGGAATGGCTACACCTTC	CASSRSDRGNGYTF
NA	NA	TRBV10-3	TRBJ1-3	TGTGCCATCAGCTCTGACAGTTTTGGAAACACCATATATTTT	CAISSDSFGNTIYF
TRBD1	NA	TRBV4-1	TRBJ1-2	TGCGCCAGCAGCCAGGGGACAGGGAGGAACTATGGCTACACCTTC	CASSQGTGRNYGYTF
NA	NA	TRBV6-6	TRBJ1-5	TGTGCCAGCAGGCAACAGGGAGTCCAGCCCCAGCATTTT	CASRQQGVQPQHF
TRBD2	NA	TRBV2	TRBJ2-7	TGTGCCAGCAGTGAAGTTACTAGCGGGAGGGCCGAGCAGTACTTC	CASSEVTSGRAEQYF
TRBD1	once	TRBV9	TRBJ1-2	TGTGCCAGCAGCGGAATTCAGGGGGCGCTTGGCTACACCTTC	CASSGIQGALGYTF
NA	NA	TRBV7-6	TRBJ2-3	TGTGCCAGCAGTGTTGGGGGCGGGAGCCGCACAGATACGCAGTATTTT	CASSVGGGSRTDTQYF
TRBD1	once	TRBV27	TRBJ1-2	TGTGCCAGCAGCTTGGACAGGGTTCATGGCTACACCTTC	CASSLDRVHGYTF
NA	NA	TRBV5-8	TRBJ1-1	TGTGCCAGCAGCTTGGGTCTTAACACTGAAGCTTTCTTT	CASSLGLNTEAFF
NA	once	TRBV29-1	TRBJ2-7	TGCAGCGCTAGCATGCTAAACGAGCAGTACTTC	CSASMLNEQYF
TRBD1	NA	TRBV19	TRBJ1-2	TGTGCCAGTAGTCCCCTCCGGGACAGTTCCTATGGCTACACCTTC	CASSPLRDSSYGYTF
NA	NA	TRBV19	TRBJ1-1	TGTGCCAGTAGTATGACTCCCATGAACACTGAAGCTTTCTTT	CASSMTPMNTEAFF
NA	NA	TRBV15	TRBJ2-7	TGTGCCACCAGCAGACGGCAGGAGGCGAGCGAGCAGTACTTC	CATSRRQEASEQYF
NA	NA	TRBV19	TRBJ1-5	TGTGCCAGTAGTATAGATTCGGGACTGCACAGGAATCAGCCCCAGCATTTT	CASSIDSGLHRNQPQHF
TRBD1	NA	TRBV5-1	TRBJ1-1	TGCGCCAGCAGCTTGGACAGGGGGAACACTGAAGCTTTCTTT	CASSLDRGNTEAFF
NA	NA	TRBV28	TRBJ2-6	TGTGCCAGCTCCTTCCCCTCCGGGTCCCACTCTGGGGCCAACGTCCTGACTTTC	CASSFPSGSHSGANVLTF
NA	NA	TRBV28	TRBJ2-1	TGTGCCAGCAGTTTATCCGGTTACAATGAGCAGTTCTTC	CASSLSGYNEQFF
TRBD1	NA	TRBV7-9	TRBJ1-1	TGTGCCAGCAGCCACAAACAGGGGGCGGGCACTGAAGCTTTCTTT	CASSHKQGAGTEAFF
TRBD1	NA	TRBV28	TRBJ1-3	TGTGCCAGCAGCCCAGAACTCGGCAAACAGGGGGCTCGTGGAAACACCATATATTTT	CASSPELGKQGARGNTIYF
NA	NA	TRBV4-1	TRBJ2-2	TGCGCCAGCAGCCGAAAGGGGGGGGACACCGGGGAGCTGTTTTTT	CASSRKGGDTGELFF
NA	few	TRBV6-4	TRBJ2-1	TGTGCCAGCAGTCCTTTAGCGGCTAGCTCCTACAATGAGCAGTTCTTC	CASSPLAASSYNEQFF
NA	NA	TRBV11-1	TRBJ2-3	TGTGCCAGCAGCCCTGCCAGGAATACGCAGTATTTT	CASSPARNTQYF
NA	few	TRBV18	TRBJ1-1	TGTGCCAGCTCACCACTCCAGGCCCAATCTAACACTGAAGCTTTCTTT	CASSPLQAQSNTEAFF
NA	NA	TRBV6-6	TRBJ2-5	TGTGCCAGCAGAAGGGGGGGCTCGGAGACCCAGTACTTC	CASRRGGSETQYF
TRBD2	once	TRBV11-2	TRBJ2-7	TGTGCCAGCAACTATCGGGGGGGTGAGCAGTACTTC	CASNYRGGEQYF
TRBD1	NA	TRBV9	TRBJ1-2	TGTGCCAGCAGCGGAGAACAGGGGAACTATGGCTACACCTTC	CASSGEQGNYGYTF
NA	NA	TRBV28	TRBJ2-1	TGTGCCAGCACCACCCTACCAGGTAGAAATGAGCAGTTCTTC	CASTTLPGRNEQFF
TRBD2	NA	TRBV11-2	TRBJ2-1	TGTGCCAGCAGCCATACTAGCGGGAGGCAAACCTACAATGAGCAGTTCTTC	CASSHTSGRQTYNEQFF
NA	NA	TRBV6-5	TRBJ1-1	TGTGCCAGCAGTTACACAGGGCTCGCTGAAGCTTTCTTT	CASSYTGLAEAFF
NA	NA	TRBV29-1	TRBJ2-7	TGCAGCGTTGTCCTGTTTGTGCACAGCTCCTACGAGCAGTACTTC	CSVVLFVHSSYEQYF
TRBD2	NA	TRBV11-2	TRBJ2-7	TGTGCCAGCAGCTTAGACCTCGGCGGGGGGGTTGGCTACGAGCAGTACTTC	CASSLDLGGGVGYEQYF